The 28 T cell receptor beta chains given below trace back to one sample, sequenced in a study of identical twins. In TCRdb, the 5' RACE reads were re-called with MiXCR into one record per CDR3 protein. The sample records approximately 530,000 distinct CDR3 sequences, approximately 20% being singletons. A further study also used this sample, focusing on yellow fever vaccine responses in identical twins.

Sequencing was performed on CD4+ T cells sorted from blood. The source is a woman aged 18 to 35 in good health.

V gene TRBV12-3 or TRBV12-4 combines with J gene TRBJ2-1; tentatively, D is TRBD2 (5 bases). The V gene lost 7 bases and the J gene lost 5 bases, with 21 bases spanning the gap. The CDR3 length is 16 residues. CDR3 coding DNA: TGTGCCAGCACCCAATCTGTCCTAGCCGGGAACAATGAGCAGTTCTTC. Translated, it gives CASTQSVLAGNNEQFF.

The chain is built from TRBV23-1 and TRBJ2-5; 7 positions match TRBD1. TRBV23-1 is annotated as an ORF whose role is uncertain. This CDR3 is built from 16 residues. With 0 bases clipped from V and 2 bases from J, the junction kept 6 bases outside the gene matches. For the CDR3, the DNA is TGCGCCAGCAGTCAATCGTGGGACAGTAGTCAAGAGACCCAGTACTTC. Protein: CASSQSWDSSQETQYF.

The genes are TRBV5-1 and TRBJ2-3, with D perhaps TRBD1 (5 bases). Germline-derived CDR1 and CDR2 are SGHRS and YFSETQ. The V end lost 3 bases, the J end lost 3 bases, and 14 bases lay between the germline ends. The CDR3 covers 15 residues. The CDR3 is CASSYPQGPTDTQYF. The DNA for the CDR3 is TGCGCCAGCAGCTACCCCCAGGGCCCTACAGATACGCAGTATTTT.

This clonotype was seen a few times. This chain uses TRBV5-5 with TRBJ2-3; D might be TRBD1 (5 bases). This CDR3 comprises 18 residues. V was clipped by 0 bases and J by 1 base, with 18 bases between them. Germline V gene lookup returns CDR1 SGHKS and CDR2 YYEKEE (reference sequence). The CDR3 region is CASSLVLVSGIGTDTQYF. In nucleotides, the CDR3 is TGTGCCAGCAGCTTGGTTTTAGTGTCAGGGATTGGCACAGATACGCAGTATTTT.

The chain couples TRBV9 to TRBJ2-1, with 8 bases aligning to TRBD2. This CDR3 spans 17 amino acids. Germline CDR1 is SGDLS and CDR2 is YYNGEE. After removal of 0 bases from V and 4 bases from J, the junction contained 9 bases not matched to a gene. CDR3 loop: CASSVGFGAGEYNEQFF. CDR3 nucleotide sequence: TGTGCCAGCAGCGTAGGGTTTGGAGCGGGGGAATACAATGAGCAGTTCTTC.

CDR3 in DNA: TGTGCCAGCAGCTTAATTAGCGGGAGAAATGAGCAGTTCTTC. It specifies CASSLISGRNEQFF. The chain employs TRBV11-2 and TRBJ2-1; 9 nucleotides align to TRBD2. CDR1 and CDR2 from the germline V gene are SGHAT and FQNNGV. CDR3 length equals 14 residues. V dropped 2 bases and J dropped 7; count of bases not matched to a gene: 3.

The rearrangement links TRBV2 to TRBJ2-3; no reliable D call. V was shortened by 6 bases and J by 0 bases, with 7 bases between the two germline ends. The germline gives CDR1 SNHLY, CDR2 FYNNEI. CDR3 length: 13 residues. CDR3 DNA sequence: TGTGCCAGCAGCAGGCCGAGCACAGATACGCAGTATTTT. Its translation is CASSRPSTDTQYF.

In this sample, this clonotype turned up a few times. The chain joins TRBV3-1 to TRBJ2-3, with 7 bases identical to TRBD1. With 4 bases clipped from V and 5 bases from J, the junction kept 12 bases outside the gene matches. The CDR3 spans 16 residues. Germline CDR1 LGHDT, CDR2 YNNKEL (reference sequence). The CDR3 sequence: CASSPLLGQSGDTQYF. The DNA of the CDR3 is TGTGCCAGCAGCCCCCTTCTGGGACAGTCTGGAGATACGCAGTATTTT.

This chain joins TRBV5-1 and TRBJ1-4; D may be TRBD1 (5 bases). The V and J ends lost 7 bases and 3 bases respectively, with 13 bases between them. Germline values: CDR1 SGHRS, CDR2 YFSETQ. The CDR3 loop spans 14 amino acids. The CDR3: CASRTGRPNEKLFF. CDR3 in DNA: TGCGCCAGCCGAACAGGACGCCCTAATGAAAAACTGTTTTTT.

J is TRBJ2-5 and V is TRBV7-9; 12 bases fit TRBD2. Germline loops: CDR1 SEHNR, CDR2 FQNEAQ (reference sequence). Germline trimming cut 1 base from V and 5 bases from J; bases unmatched to any gene: 5. The CDR3 extends over 16 amino acids. CDR3 nucleotides: TGTGCCAGCAGCTTAGGACTAGCGGGAGTTGAGGAGACCCAGTACTTC. Translated: CASSLGLAGVEETQYF.

The chain combines TRBV20-1 with TRBJ2-2, with D unresolved. V lost 3 bases and J lost 1, with 9 bases in between. The CDR3 has 14 amino acids. The germline gives CDR1 DFQATT, CDR2 SNEGSKA (reference sequence). For the CDR3, the DNA is TGCAGTGCTAGTTCCGAGCAGAACACCGGGGAGCTGTTTTTT. Its protein is CSASSEQNTGELFF.

The sample holds one count of this clonotype. The J gene is TRBJ2-5, the V gene TRBV29-1, with 10 bases identical to TRBD2. The CDR3 consists of 15 residues. Per the germline V gene, CDR1 is SQVTM and CDR2 is ANQGSEA. The CDR3 reads CSSLAGASIKETQYF. CDR3 in DNA: TGCAGTTCTCTAGCGGGGGCTTCAATAAAAGAGACCCAGTACTTC.

CDR3 DNA: TGCAGCGTCGGACAGGGGGCAAGAGAGCAGTTCTTC. Amino acids: CSVGQGAREQFF. V and J are TRBV29-1 and TRBJ2-1; TRBD1 aligns across 11 bases. The CDR3 covers 12 residues. Germline V gives CDR1 SQVTM, CDR2 ANQGSEA. The trim removed 6 bases at V and 10 bases at J, leaving 5 bases unmatched.

This clonotype was recorded a few times. This chain joins TRBV6-1 and TRBJ2-5; D is undetermined. The CDR3 contains 15 residues. Germline V CDR1 and CDR2: MNHNS, SASEGT. V was trimmed by 6 bases and J by 4 bases, leaving 18 bases between them. Written as DNA, the CDR3 is TGTGCCAGCAGGATTGGACCCCGGCACCCAGAGACCCAGTACTTC. Translated: CASRIGPRHPETQYF.

The chain has TRBV20-1 and TRBJ2-1; D remains unclear. V was pared by 0 bases and J by 4 bases, with 28 bases between. This CDR3 is 20 amino acids long. CDR1 is DFQATT and CDR2 is SNEGSKA in the germline V gene (reference sequence). CDR3 coding DNA: TGCAGTGCTAGAGATGTCAGGTCAATCCTAACATCACCCTTTTACAATGAGCAGTTCTTC. Protein product: CSARDVRSILTSPFYNEQFF.

This clonotype was observed a handful of times. The chain uses TRBV2 and TRBJ2-2, with TRBD1 matching 8 bases. Germline loops: CDR1 SNHLY, CDR2 FYNNEI. The CDR3 has 16 amino acids. The V gene end was trimmed by 3 bases and the J gene end by 6 bases; junction bases not matched to a gene: 9. The CDR3 DNA is TGTGCCAGCAGTGACGGGGACAGGCCCAGATCCGGGGAGCTGTTTTTT. This codes for CASSDGDRPRSGELFF.

The chain carries TRBV10-2 and TRBJ2-4, with 9 bases matching TRBD1. With 5 bases clipped from V and 6 bases from J, the junction kept 8 bases outside the gene matches. The V gene's germline CDR1 is WSHSY and CDR2 SAAADI. The CDR3 has 15 amino acids. The CDR3 DNA follows: TGCGCCAGCAGTCCCGGGACAGGGATTGGAAACATTCAGTACTTC. Protein product: CASSPGTGIGNIQYF.

This clonotype appeared a few times. V is TRBV4-1 and J is TRBJ2-5; D gene unclear. The CDR3 is 15 residues long. Germline CDR1 and CDR2: MGHRA and YSYEKL. Deletions cut 1 base from V and 0 bases from J, with 9 bases between. The chain's CDR3 is CASSQGVRYQETQYF. The CDR3, as DNA: TGCGCCAGCAGCCAAGGGGTTAGGTACCAAGAGACCCAGTACTTC.

J is TRBJ2-7 and V is TRBV18; TRBD2 aligns across 8 bases. The CDR3 loop spans 16 amino acids. The germline gives CDR1 KGHSH, CDR2 LQKENI. Trimming at V came to 0 bases and at J to 1 base, leaving 5 bases not matched to a gene. CDR3 coding DNA: TGTGCCAGCTCACCACCCGGACTAGCCTCGTCCTACGAGCAGTACTTC. This gives the protein CASSPPGLASSYEQYF.

The chain uses TRBV29-1 and TRBJ2-7, with D tentatively TRBD1 (5 bases). Germline-derived CDR1 and CDR2 are SQVTM and ANQGSEA. This CDR3 is 12 amino acids long. V was cut by 4 bases and J by 2 bases, with 9 bases left in between. CDR3 sequence (DNA): TGCAGCGTTGCCCAGGGTCCCTACGAGCAGTACTTC. Protein sequence: CSVAQGPYEQYF.

This clonotype was counted between two and nine times. The CDR3 is CASSKREAYNEQFF. The DNA of the CDR3 is TGTGCCAGCAGTAAGCGGGAGGCCTACAATGAGCAGTTCTTC. This chain uses TRBV12-3 or TRBV12-4 with TRBJ2-1; 9 nucleotides align to TRBD2. The CDR3 is 14 amino acids. With 5 bases clipped from V and 2 bases from J, the junction kept 1 base outside the gene matches.

This chain joins TRBV20-1 and TRBJ2-4; D uncertain. The CDR3 runs to 15 residues. The germline gives CDR1 DFQATT, CDR2 SNEGSKA (reference sequence). Trimming stripped 4 bases from V and 6 bases from J, with 19 bases between. The CDR3 bases are TGCAGTGCTATTACAAATCCCTTTCTGGGAAACATTCAGTACTTC. Protein: CSAITNPFLGNIQYF.

The chain employs TRBV11-2 and TRBJ2-7; no clear D. Germline V gene sequence: CDR1 SGHAT, CDR2 FQNNGV. CDR3 length equals 16 residues. Trimming stripped 1 base from V and 0 bases from J, with 13 bases between. CDR3 amino acids: CASSLVGSWSSYEQYF. The CDR3 DNA reads TGTGCCAGCAGCTTAGTAGGTAGCTGGAGCTCCTACGAGCAGTACTTC.

The J gene is TRBJ2-1, the V gene TRBV5-6; 7 positions agree with TRBD2. The germline V gene encodes CDR1 SGHDT and CDR2 YYEEEE. The CDR3 has 14 residues. J lost 2 bases, V lost 4 bases, and 3 bases had no gene match. CDR3 sequence: CASSKAGTYNEQFF. The CDR3 DNA sequence: TGTGCCAGCAGCAAAGCGGGGACCTACAATGAGCAGTTCTTC.

This rearrangement joins TRBV10-3 to TRBJ2-7; D ambiguous. CDR3 length equals 14 residues. V gave up 2 bases and J gave up 2 bases, with 10 bases separating them. Germline V gene lookup returns CDR1 ENHRY and CDR2 SYGVKD. CDR3 in DNA: TGTGCCATCAGTGAGGGGCGGCAAACCTACGAGCAGTACTTC. Translating gives CAISEGRQTYEQYF.

There are a few counts of this clonotype. This sequence joins TRBV12-3 or TRBV12-4 and TRBJ2-1, with 8 bases matching TRBD2. V was clipped by 6 bases and J by 5 bases; unmatched bases: 15. The CDR3 contains 17 residues. The CDR3 spells CASRRPYGSGSNNEQFF. The CDR3, as DNA: TGTGCCAGCAGACGGCCATATGGGAGCGGGAGTAACAATGAGCAGTTCTTC.

The V gene is TRBV20-1, the J gene TRBJ2-3; TRBD2 aligns across 8 bases. The ends lost 2 bases at V and 0 bases at J; junction bases unmatched: 7. This CDR3 spans 16 amino acids. Per the germline V gene, CDR1 is DFQATT and CDR2 is SNEGSKA (reference sequence). The CDR3 DNA sequence: TGCAGTGCTAGAAGGGGCCTAGCGGGTAGCACAGATACGCAGTATTTT. This codes for CSARRGLAGSTDTQYF.

The table lists this clonotype with many counts. The gene calls are TRBV12-3 or TRBV12-4 and TRBJ2-2; D is ambiguous. V was shortened by 1 base and J by 4 bases, with 7 bases between the two germline ends. This CDR3 has 14 amino acids. CDR3 DNA sequence: TGTGCCAGCAGTTTAGGGCTCCCCACCGGGGAGCTGTTTTTT. Translated: CASSLGLPTGELFF.